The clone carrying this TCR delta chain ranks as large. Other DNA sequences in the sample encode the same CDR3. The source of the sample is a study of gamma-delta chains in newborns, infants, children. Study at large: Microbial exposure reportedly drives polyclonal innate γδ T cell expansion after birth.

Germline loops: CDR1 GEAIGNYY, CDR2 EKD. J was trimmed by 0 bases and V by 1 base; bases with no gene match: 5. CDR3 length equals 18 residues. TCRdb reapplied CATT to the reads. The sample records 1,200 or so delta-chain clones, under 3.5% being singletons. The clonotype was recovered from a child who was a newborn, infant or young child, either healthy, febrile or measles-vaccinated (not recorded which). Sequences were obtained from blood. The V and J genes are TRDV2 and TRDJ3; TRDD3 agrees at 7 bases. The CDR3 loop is CACDTAGISSWDTRQMFF. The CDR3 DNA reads TGTGCCTGTGACACGGCGGGGATAAGCTCCTGGGACACCCGACAGATGTTTTTC.